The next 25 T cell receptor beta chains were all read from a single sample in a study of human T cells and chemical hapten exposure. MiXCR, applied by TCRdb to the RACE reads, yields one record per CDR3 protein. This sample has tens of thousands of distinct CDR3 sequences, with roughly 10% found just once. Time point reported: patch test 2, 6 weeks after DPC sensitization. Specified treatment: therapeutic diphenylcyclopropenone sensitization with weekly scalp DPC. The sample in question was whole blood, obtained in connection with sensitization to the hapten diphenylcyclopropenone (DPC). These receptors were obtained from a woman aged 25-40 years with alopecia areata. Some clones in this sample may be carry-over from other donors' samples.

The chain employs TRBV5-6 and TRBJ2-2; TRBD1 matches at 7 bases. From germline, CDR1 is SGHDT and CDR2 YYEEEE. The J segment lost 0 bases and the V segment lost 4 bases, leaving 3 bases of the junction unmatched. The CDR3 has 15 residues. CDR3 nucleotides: TGTGCCAGCAGCGCCGGGACAGCGAACACCGGGGAGCTGTTTTTT. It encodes CASSAGTANTGELFF.

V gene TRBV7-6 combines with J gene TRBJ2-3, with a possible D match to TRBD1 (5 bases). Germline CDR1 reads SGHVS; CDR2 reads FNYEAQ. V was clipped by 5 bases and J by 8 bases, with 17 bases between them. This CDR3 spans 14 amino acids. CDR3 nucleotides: TGTGCCAGCAGCCAGACAGTTGAGCTGGGTACGCAGTATTTT. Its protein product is CASSQTVELGTQYF.

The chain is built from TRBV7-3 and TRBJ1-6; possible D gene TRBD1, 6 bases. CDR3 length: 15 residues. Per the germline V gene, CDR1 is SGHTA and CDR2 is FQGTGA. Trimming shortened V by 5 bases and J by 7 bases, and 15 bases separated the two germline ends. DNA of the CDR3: TGTGCCAGCAGCAATACAGGGCATGCCAATTCACCCCTCCACTTT. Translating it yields CASSNTGHANSPLHF.

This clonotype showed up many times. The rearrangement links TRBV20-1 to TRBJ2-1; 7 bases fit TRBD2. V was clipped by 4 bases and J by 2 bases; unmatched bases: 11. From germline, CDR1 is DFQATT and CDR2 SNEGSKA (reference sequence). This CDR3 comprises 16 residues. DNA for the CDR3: TGCAGTGCTACCCCCAGAGGCGGGAGCACCTACAATGAGCAGTTCTTC. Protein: CSATPRGGSTYNEQFF.

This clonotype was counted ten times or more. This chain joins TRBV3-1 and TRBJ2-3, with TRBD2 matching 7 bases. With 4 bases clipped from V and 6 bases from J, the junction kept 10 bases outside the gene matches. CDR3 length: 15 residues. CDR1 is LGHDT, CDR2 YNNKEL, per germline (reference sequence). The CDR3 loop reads CASSPGTTIRDTQYF. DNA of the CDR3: TGTGCCAGCAGCCCCGGGACTACCATCCGGGATACGCAGTATTTT.

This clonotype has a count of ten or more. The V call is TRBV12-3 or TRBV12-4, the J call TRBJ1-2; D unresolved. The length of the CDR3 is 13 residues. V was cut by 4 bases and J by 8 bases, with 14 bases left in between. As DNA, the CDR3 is TGTGCCAGCAGTTCCGCCCCCGAGGGAGGCTACACCTTC. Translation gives CASSSAPEGGYTF.

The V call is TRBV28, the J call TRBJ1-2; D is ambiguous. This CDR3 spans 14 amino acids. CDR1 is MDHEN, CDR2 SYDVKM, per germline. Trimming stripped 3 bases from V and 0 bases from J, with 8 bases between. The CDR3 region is CASSFLQANYGYTF. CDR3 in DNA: TGTGCCAGCAGTTTCCTCCAGGCTAACTATGGCTACACCTTC.

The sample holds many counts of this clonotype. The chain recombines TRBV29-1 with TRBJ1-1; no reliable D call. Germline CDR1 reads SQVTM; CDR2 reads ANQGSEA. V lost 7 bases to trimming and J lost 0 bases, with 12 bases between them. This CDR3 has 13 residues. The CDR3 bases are TGCAGCGCGCAGGCCAACATGAACACTGAAGCTTTCTTT. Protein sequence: CSAQANMNTEAFF.

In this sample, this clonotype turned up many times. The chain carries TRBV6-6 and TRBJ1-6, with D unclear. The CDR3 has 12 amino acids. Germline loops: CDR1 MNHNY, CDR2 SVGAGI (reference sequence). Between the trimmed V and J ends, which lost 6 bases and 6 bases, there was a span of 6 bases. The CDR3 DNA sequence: TGTGCCAGCAGCCGACTTAATTCACCCCTCCACTTT. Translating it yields CASSRLNSPLHF.

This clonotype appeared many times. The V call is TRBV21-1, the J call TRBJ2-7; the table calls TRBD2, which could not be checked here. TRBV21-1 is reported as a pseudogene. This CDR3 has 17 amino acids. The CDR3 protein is CASSKRRDPTRCYEQYF. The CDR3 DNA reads TGTGCCAGCAGCAAAAGGCGGGATCCCACCCGATGCTACGAGCAGTACTTC.

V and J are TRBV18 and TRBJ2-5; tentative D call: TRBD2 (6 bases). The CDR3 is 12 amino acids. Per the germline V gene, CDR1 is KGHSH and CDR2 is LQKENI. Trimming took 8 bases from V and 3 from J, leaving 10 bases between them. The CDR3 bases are TGTGCCAGCGCGGGACTGGAAGAGACCCAGTACTTC. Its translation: CASAGLEETQYF.

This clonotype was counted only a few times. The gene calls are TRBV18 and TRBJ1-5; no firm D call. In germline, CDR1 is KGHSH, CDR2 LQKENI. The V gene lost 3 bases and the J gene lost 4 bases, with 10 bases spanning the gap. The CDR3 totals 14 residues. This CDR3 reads CASSPVHENQPQHF. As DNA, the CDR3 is TGTGCCAGCTCACCGGTCCACGAAAATCAGCCCCAGCATTTT.

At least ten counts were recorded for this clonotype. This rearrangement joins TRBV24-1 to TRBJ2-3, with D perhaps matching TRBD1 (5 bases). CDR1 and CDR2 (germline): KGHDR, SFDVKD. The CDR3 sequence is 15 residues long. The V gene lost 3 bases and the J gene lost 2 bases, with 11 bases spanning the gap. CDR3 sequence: CATSDKDKHTDTQYF. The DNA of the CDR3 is TGTGCCACCAGTGATAAGGACAAACACACAGATACGCAGTATTTT.

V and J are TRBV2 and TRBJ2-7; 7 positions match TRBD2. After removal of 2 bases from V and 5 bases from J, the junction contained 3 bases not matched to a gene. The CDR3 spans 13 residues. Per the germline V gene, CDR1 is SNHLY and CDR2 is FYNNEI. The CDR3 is CASSEWEGNEQYF. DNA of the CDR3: TGTGCCAGCAGTGAATGGGAGGGGAACGAGCAGTACTTC.

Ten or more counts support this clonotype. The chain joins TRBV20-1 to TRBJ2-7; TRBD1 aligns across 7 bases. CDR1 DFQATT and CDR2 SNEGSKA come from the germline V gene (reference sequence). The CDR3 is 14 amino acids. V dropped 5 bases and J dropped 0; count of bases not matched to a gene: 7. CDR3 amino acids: CSADRVSSSYEQYF. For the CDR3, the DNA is TGCAGTGCTGACAGGGTCTCCAGCTCCTACGAGCAGTACTTC.

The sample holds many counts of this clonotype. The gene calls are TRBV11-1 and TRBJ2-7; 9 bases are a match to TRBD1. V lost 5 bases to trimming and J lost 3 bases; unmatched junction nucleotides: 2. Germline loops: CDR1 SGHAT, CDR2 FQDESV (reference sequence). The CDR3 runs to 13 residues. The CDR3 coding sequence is TGTGCCAGCAGCAAGGGACAGGGCTACGAGCAGTACTTC. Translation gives CASSKGQGYEQYF.

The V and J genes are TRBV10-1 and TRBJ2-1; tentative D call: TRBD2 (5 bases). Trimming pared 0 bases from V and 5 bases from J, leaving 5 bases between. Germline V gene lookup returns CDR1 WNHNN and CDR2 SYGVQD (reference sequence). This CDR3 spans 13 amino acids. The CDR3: CASSESRDNEQFF. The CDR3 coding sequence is TGCGCCAGCAGTGAGTCGCGGGACAATGAGCAGTTCTTC.

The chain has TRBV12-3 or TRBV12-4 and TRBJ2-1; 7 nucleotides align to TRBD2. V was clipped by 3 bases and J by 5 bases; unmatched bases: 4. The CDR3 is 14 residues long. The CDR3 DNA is TGTGCCAGCAGTTTGGGCGGGAGTAACAATGAGCAGTTCTTC. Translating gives CASSLGGSNNEQFF.

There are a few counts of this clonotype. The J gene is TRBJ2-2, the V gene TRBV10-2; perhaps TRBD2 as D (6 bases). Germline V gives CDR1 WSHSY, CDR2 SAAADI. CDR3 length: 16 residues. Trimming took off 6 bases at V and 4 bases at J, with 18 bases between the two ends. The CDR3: CASSSWTTSSTGELFF. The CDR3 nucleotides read TGCGCCAGCAGCTCTTGGACTACATCATCCACCGGGGAGCTGTTTTTT.

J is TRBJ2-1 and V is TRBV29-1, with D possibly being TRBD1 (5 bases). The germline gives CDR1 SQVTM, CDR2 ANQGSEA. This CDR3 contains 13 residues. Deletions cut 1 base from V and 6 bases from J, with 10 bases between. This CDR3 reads CSVEAQGSNEQFF. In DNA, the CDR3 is TGCAGCGTTGAAGCCCAGGGTAGCAATGAGCAGTTCTTC.

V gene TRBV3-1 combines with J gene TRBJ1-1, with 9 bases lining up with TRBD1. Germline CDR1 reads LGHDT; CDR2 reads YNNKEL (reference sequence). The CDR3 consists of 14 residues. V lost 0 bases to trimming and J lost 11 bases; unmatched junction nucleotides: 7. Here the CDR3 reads CASSQEVTGGTAFF. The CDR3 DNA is TGTGCCAGCAGCCAAGAAGTGACAGGGGGAACCGCTTTCTTT.

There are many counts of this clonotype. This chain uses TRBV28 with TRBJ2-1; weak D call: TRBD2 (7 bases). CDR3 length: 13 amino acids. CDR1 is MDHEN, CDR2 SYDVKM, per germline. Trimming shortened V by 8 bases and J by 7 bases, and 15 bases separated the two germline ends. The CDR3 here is CASQGTMVNEQFF. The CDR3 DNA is TGTGCCAGCCAGGGGACTATGGTAAATGAGCAGTTCTTC. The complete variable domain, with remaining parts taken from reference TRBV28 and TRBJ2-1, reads DVKVTQSSRYLVKRTGEKVFLECVQDMDHENMFWYRQDPGLGLRLIYFSYDVKMKEKGDIPEGYSVSREKKERFSLILESASTNQTSMYLCASQGTMVNEQFFGPGTRLTVL.

The CDR3 nucleotides are TGTGCCAGCTCACCACCGTTGCTAGCGGGAGGGCCGCACAATGAGCAGTTCTTC. This encodes CASSPPLLAGGPHNEQFF. This chain links TRBV18 with TRBJ2-1; TRBD2 aligns across 12 bases. This CDR3 has 18 amino acids. The junction had 8 bases not matched to a gene; V was cut back by 0 bases and J by 5 bases. Germline CDR1 and CDR2: KGHSH and LQKENI.

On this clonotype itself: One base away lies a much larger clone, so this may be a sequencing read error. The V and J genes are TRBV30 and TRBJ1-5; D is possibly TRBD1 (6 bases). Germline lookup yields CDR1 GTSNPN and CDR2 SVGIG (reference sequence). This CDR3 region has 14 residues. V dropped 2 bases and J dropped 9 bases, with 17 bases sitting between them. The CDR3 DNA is TGTGCCTGGAGTATACGGGGAGGGACAAGGCCCCAGCATTTT. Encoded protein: CAWSIRGGTRPQHF. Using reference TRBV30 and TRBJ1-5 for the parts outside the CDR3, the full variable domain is SQTIHQWPATLVQPVGSPLSLECTVEGTSNPNLYWYRQAAGRGLQLLFYSVGIGQISSEVPQNLSASRPQDRQFILSSKKLLLSDSGFYLCAWSIRGGTRPQHFGDGTRLSIL.

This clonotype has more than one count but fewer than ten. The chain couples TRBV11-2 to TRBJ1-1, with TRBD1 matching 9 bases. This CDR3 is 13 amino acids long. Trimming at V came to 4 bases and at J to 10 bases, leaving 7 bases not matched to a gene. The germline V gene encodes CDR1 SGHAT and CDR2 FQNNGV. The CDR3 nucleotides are TGTGCCAGCAGCTCCACAGGGGGCGCGGCAGCTTTCTTT. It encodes CASSSTGGAAAFF.